The 5 T cell receptor beta chains presented below share a single source sample, sequenced in a study of blood T cell repertoires in COVID-19. Data came from immunoSEQ multiplex PCR; TCRdb stores just in-frame clones and leaves some out. The sample records under 250,000 clones, 81% being singletons. The sample was peripheral blood. The receptors derive from a woman older than 75 with acute or convalescent COVID-19.

V is TRBV3-1 (or the pseudogene TRBV3-2) and J is TRBJ2-1, with unresolved D. Germline V CDR1 and CDR2: LGHDT, YNNKEL (reference sequence). This CDR3 spans 13 amino acids. Deletions cut 1 base from V and 8 bases from J, with 9 bases between. CDR3: CASSQVPFHEQFF. In DNA form, the CDR3 reads TGTGCCAGCAGCCAAGTTCCTTTCCATGAGCAGTTCTTC.

Concerning this clone itself: Other nucleotide sequences in the sample specify the same CDR3. This sequence joins TRBV28 and TRBJ1-1, with D unclear. Looked up from germline, CDR1 is MDHEN and CDR2 is SYDVKM. Between the trimmed V and J ends, which lost 3 bases and 5 bases, there was a span of 13 bases. There are 14 residues in the CDR3. In DNA, the CDR3 is TGTGCCAGCAGTTTGCGGGGAGTCCGAACTGAAGCTTTCTTT. The encoded protein is CASSLRGVRTEAFF. The whole variable domain, filled in from reference TRBV28 and TRBJ1-1, reads DVKVTQSSRYLVKRTGEKVFLECVQDMDHENMFWYRQDPGLGLRLIYFSYDVKMKEKGDIPEGYSVSREKKERFSLILESASTNQTSMYLCASSLRGVRTEAFFGQGTRLTVV.

The V call is TRBV27, the J call TRBJ2-2; 9 bases fit TRBD2. There are 16 residues in the CDR3. Unmatched junction bases numbered 13, after V lost 5 bases and J lost 9 bases. CDR1 is MNHEY and CDR2 is SMNVEV in the germline V gene (reference sequence). CDR3 amino acids: CASSPALAGERRELFF. The DNA for the CDR3 is TGTGCCAGCAGTCCAGCACTAGCGGGTGAGAGGAGGGAGCTGTTTTTT.

The CDR3 DNA reads TGCGCCAGCAGCTCCGACACTTACAATGAGCAGTTCTTC. The encoded protein is CASSSDTYNEQFF. The V gene is TRBV5-1, the J gene TRBJ2-1; no definite D call. There are 13 residues in the CDR3. The ends were cut back, 3 bases at V and 4 bases at J, with 8 bases in the middle. Germline V lookup: CDR1 SGHRS, CDR2 YFSETQ.

This clone was recorded once. V and J are TRBV7-8 and TRBJ1-5; the D is unclear. In germline, CDR1 is SGHVS, CDR2 FQNEAQ. Trimming removed 1 base from V and 3 bases from J, with 10 bases in between. There are 15 residues in the CDR3. For the CDR3, the DNA is TGTGCCAGCAGCTTAGTGCAGGCCTTCAATCAGCCCCAGCATTTT. Translation gives CASSLVQAFNQPQHF. The variable domain in full, with the rest retrieved from reference TRBV7-8 and TRBJ1-5, is GAGVSQSPRYKVAKRGQDVALRCDPISGHVSLFWYQQALGQGPEFLTYFQNEAQLDKSGLPSDRFFAERPEGSVSTLKIQRTQQEDSAVYLCASSLVQAFNQPQHFGDGTRLSIL.